The 26 T cell receptor beta chains reported below all come from one sample, sequenced in a study of blood T cell repertoires in COVID-19. Assay used: immunoSEQ multiplex PCR; TCRdb lists only in-frame clones, some missing. Among 200,000 to 250,000 clones, more than 70% were seen once, and the ten largest hold approximately 13%. The sample consisted of peripheral blood. The origin of the receptors is an elderly man with acute or convalescent COVID-19.

The chain couples TRBV18 to TRBJ1-1; 11 bases are shared with TRBD1. With V trimmed by 2 bases and J by 4 bases, 9 bases remained unmatched. CDR3 length: 17 residues. Germline V gene lookup returns CDR1 KGHSH and CDR2 LQKENI. CDR3 DNA: TGTGCCAGCTCACCAGAGGACAGGGGGCTTCGGGGCACTGAAGCTTTCTTT. The encoded protein is CASSPEDRGLRGTEAFF.

This clone was seen a few times. J is TRBJ1-5 and V is TRBV10-3; TRBD1 agrees at 7 bases. This CDR3 is 14 amino acids long. Germline values: CDR1 ENHRY, CDR2 SYGVKD. V lost 3 bases, J lost 2 bases, and 1 base stayed unmatched. The CDR3 is CAISDGQGNQPQHF. The DNA of the CDR3 is TGTGCCATCAGTGATGGACAGGGCAATCAGCCCCAGCATTTT.

The chain links TRBV5-4 to TRBJ1-1; 10 positions match TRBD1. In germline, CDR1 is SGHNT, CDR2 YYREEE (reference sequence). The junction had 5 bases not matched to a gene; V was cut back by 4 bases and J by 5 bases. This CDR3 is 14 amino acids long. DNA of the CDR3: TGTGCCAGCAGCGCGGGACAGGGGAGAACTGAAGCTTTCTTT. Its translation is CASSAGQGRTEAFF.

This sequence joins TRBV4-2 and TRBJ2-1, with 13 positions matching TRBD2. Germline lookup yields CDR1 LGHNA and CDR2 YNFKEQ. V was clipped by 4 bases and J by 8 bases; unmatched bases: 14. CDR3 size: 18 residues. The CDR3 is CASSLAARTSGSMDEQFF. CDR3 in DNA: TGTGCCAGCAGCCTAGCCGCAAGGACTAGCGGGAGTATGGATGAGCAGTTCTTC.

The genes are TRBV28 and TRBJ1-2; D might be TRBD1 (5 bases). The CDR3 loop spans 13 amino acids. Looked up from germline, CDR1 is MDHEN and CDR2 is SYDVKM. V was clipped by 6 bases and J by 7 bases, with 15 bases between them. The CDR3 loop reads CASSFRGLGGYTF. The DNA of the CDR3 is TGTGCCAGCAGCTTTCGGGGGTTGGGTGGCTACACCTTC.

V usage is TRBV28 and J usage is TRBJ1-2; TRBD1 is a possible D gene (5 bases). Trimming took off 4 bases at V and 5 bases at J, with 23 bases between the two ends. The CDR3 contains 17 residues. CDR1 is MDHEN and CDR2 is SYDVKM in the germline V gene. In DNA form, the CDR3 reads TGTGCCAGCAGTTCAGGGATCCTGCAGGGAAACTATTATGGCTACACCTTC. Amino acids: CASSSGILQGNYYGYTF.

The chain couples TRBV28 to TRBJ2-1; 10 bases match TRBD2. The CDR3 is 13 amino acids. Germline V lookup: CDR1 MDHEN, CDR2 SYDVKM. V shed 7 bases and J 8 bases; nucleotides not matched to a gene: 5. The CDR3 spells CASTVAGGHEQFF. CDR3 nucleotides: TGTGCCAGCACAGTAGCGGGGGGCCATGAGCAGTTCTTC.

This clone came up once. Written as DNA, the CDR3 is TGCGCCAGCAGCCAAGATCAGGCGGGGGGGCTTGTAGATACGCAGTATTTT. Translation: CASSQDQAGGLVDTQYF. The rearrangement uses TRBV4-3 and TRBJ2-3; 9 nucleotides agree with TRBD2. The ends lost 0 bases at V and 5 bases at J; junction bases unmatched: 9. CDR1 LGHNA and CDR2 YSLEER come from the germline V gene. The CDR3 sequence is 17 residues long.

This chain connects TRBV3-1 (or the pseudogene TRBV3-2) to TRBJ2-1; 7 bases are shared with TRBD1. With V trimmed by 1 base and J by 8 bases, 8 bases remained unmatched. Germline V gene data show CDR1 as LGHDT and CDR2 as YNNKEL (reference sequence). The CDR3 is made up of 15 amino acids. The CDR3 nucleotides read TGTGCCAGCAGCCAAGGAAGAGACAGGGCCCATGAGCAGTTCTTC. The encoded protein is CASSQGRDRAHEQFF.

The chain uses TRBV14 and TRBJ1-1; 8 positions match TRBD1. Germline values: CDR1 SGHDN, CDR2 FVKESK. The J segment lost 0 bases and the V segment lost 5 bases, leaving 11 bases of the junction unmatched. The CDR3 runs 17 residues. CDR3 sequence: CASSSSSRQGMNTEAFF. CDR3 nucleotide sequence: TGTGCCAGCAGCTCAAGCAGTAGACAGGGGATGAACACTGAAGCTTTCTTT.

The rearrangement uses TRBV5-5 and TRBJ1-2; perhaps TRBD1 as D (6 bases). The CDR3 length is 16 residues. V was shortened by 4 bases and J by 8 bases, with 24 bases between the two germline ends. Germline CDR1 is SGHKS and CDR2 is YYEKEE (reference sequence). CDR3 bases: TGTGCCAGCAGCCAGACCTCGGGACATTCTACGAGAGGCTACACCTTC. Protein sequence: CASSQTSGHSTRGYTF.

V usage is TRBV9 and J usage is TRBJ2-1; 10 bases agree with TRBD1. Trimming removed 4 bases from V and 7 bases from J; junction bases left unmatched: 8. This CDR3 has 15 amino acids. CDR1 and CDR2 (germline): SGDLS, YYNGEE. This CDR3 reads CASSTRTGGGNEQFF. CDR3 DNA: TGTGCCAGCAGCACCCGGACAGGGGGAGGGAATGAGCAGTTCTTC.

The rearrangement links TRBV19 to TRBJ2-1; 8 bases are a match to TRBD2. Germline lookup yields CDR1 LNHDA and CDR2 SQIVND (reference sequence). The CDR3 has 14 residues. Losses at the gene ends were 8 bases for V and 0 bases for J; bases not matched to a gene: 3. The CDR3 DNA sequence: TGTGCCAGTCGCGGGGGGTCCTCCTACAATGAGCAGTTCTTC. Translated: CASRGGSSYNEQFF.

CDR3 sequence (DNA): TGTGCCAGCAGTTACGCGGGATTATCCTACAATGAGCAGTTCTTC. It translates to CASSYAGLSYNEQFF. This chain uses TRBV6-6 with TRBJ2-1, with D possibly TRBD2 on 6 matching bases. CDR3 length: 15 amino acids. V was clipped by 2 bases and J by 1 base, with 9 bases between them. The germline V gene encodes CDR1 MNHNY and CDR2 SVGAGI (reference sequence).

The genes are TRBV3-1 (or the pseudogene TRBV3-2) and TRBJ2-2, with TRBD1 as a possible D gene (5 bases). With 3 bases removed from V and 0 bases from J, the gap between germline ends came to 5 bases. The CDR3 has 14 amino acids. Germline V gives CDR1 LGHDT, CDR2 YNNKEL (reference sequence). The CDR3 here is CASSQGPNTGELFF. Written as DNA, the CDR3 is TGTGCCAGCAGCCAGGGGCCGAACACCGGGGAGCTGTTTTTT.

V and J are TRBV24-1 and TRBJ2-7, with no clear D. The CDR3 extends over 14 amino acids. The V gene lost 3 bases and the J gene lost 2 bases, with 10 bases spanning the gap. The germline gives CDR1 KGHDR, CDR2 SFDVKD. The CDR3 is CATSDGRIPYEQYF. The DNA for the CDR3 is TGTGCCACCAGTGATGGCAGGATCCCCTACGAGCAGTACTTC.

CDR3 in DNA: TGTGCCAGCAGCTCGCAATCCGACAGGGCTAATCAGCCCCAGCATTTT. Translation gives CASSSQSDRANQPQHF. The rearrangement joins TRBV7-2 to TRBJ1-5, with TRBD1 matching over 7 bases. Unmatched junction bases numbered 10, after V lost 4 bases and J lost 4 bases. The CDR3 extends over 16 amino acids. Germline V gives CDR1 SGHTA, CDR2 FQGNSA.

The chain carries TRBV7-3 and TRBJ2-2; 8 bases agree with TRBD1. CDR3 length: 17 residues. Trimming removed 5 bases from V and 6 bases from J; junction bases left unmatched: 14. The germline V gene has CDR1 SGHTA and CDR2 FQGTGA. For the CDR3, the DNA is TGTGCCAGCAGCCCGGTTTCGGGACAGGTCGTCGCCGGGGAGCTGTTTTTT. Translation: CASSPVSGQVVAGELFF.

This chain connects TRBV19 to TRBJ1-2, with 8 bases matching TRBD1. The CDR3 consists of 14 residues. After removal of 5 bases from V and 7 bases from J, the junction contained 9 bases not matched to a gene. The germline gives CDR1 LNHDA, CDR2 SQIVND (reference sequence). CDR3 sequence reads: CASSHRTGTGGYTF. In DNA form, the CDR3 reads TGTGCCAGTAGTCATCGGACAGGGACTGGTGGCTACACCTTC. The variable domain in full, completed from reference TRBV19 and TRBJ1-2, reads DGGITQSPKYLFRKEGQNVTLSCEQNLNHDAMYWYRQDPGQGLRLIYYSQIVNDFQKGDIAEGYSVSREKKESFPLTVTSAQKNPTAFYLCASSHRTGTGGYTFGSGTRLTVV.

V usage is TRBV6-5 and J usage is TRBJ1-1, with D possibly matching TRBD1 (6 bases). Trimming removed 6 bases at V and 5 bases at J, with 13 bases between. This CDR3 has 13 amino acids. CDR1 and CDR2 from the germline V gene are MNHEY and SVGAGI. The CDR3 DNA is TGTGCCAGCAGCGTGCAGGGGCGGACTGAAGCTTTCTTT. Amino acid sequence: CASSVQGRTEAFF.

The V gene is TRBV11-1, the J gene TRBJ2-2, with D perhaps TRBD1 (6 bases). The CDR3 is 16 residues long. Germline-derived CDR1 and CDR2 are SGHAT and FQDESV (reference sequence). Trimming removed 1 base from V and 7 bases from J, with 16 bases in between. The CDR3 sequence is CASSLVRGGRIGELFF. CDR3 nucleotide sequence: TGTGCCAGCAGCTTAGTGAGAGGGGGTCGCATCGGGGAGCTGTTTTTT. Variable domain in full (rest from reference TRBV11-1 and TRBJ2-2): EAEVAQSPRYKITEKSQAVAFWCDPISGHATLYWYRQILGQGPELLVQFQDESVVDDSQLPKDRFSAERLKGVDSTLKIQPAELGDSAMYLCASSLVRGGRIGELFFGEGSRLTVL.

The table lists this clone with many counts. The V call is TRBV9, the J call TRBJ2-3, with D possibly matching TRBD1 (6 bases). The germline V gene encodes CDR1 SGDLS and CDR2 YYNGEE. There are 15 residues in the CDR3. Trimming stripped 4 bases from V and 0 bases from J, with 12 bases between. The CDR3 DNA reads TGTGCCAGCAGCACTTGGACAGCAAGCACAGATACGCAGTATTTT. This encodes CASSTWTASTDTQYF.

V and J are TRBV28 and TRBJ1-3, with D tentatively TRBD1 (6 bases). The V end was cut by 10 bases, the J end by 3 bases, with 10 bases between. This CDR3 spans 12 amino acids. CDR1 and CDR2 (germline): MDHEN, SYDVKM. This CDR3 reads CATWDIGNTIYF. CDR3 bases: TGTGCCACCTGGGACATTGGAAACACCATATATTTT.

The chain recombines TRBV19 with TRBJ1-3; perhaps TRBD1 as D (5 bases). Looked up from germline, CDR1 is LNHDA and CDR2 is SQIVND (reference sequence). This CDR3 region has 16 residues. Trimming stripped 5 bases from V and 0 bases from J, with 14 bases between. The DNA for the CDR3 is TGTGCCAGTAGTTCGCCTGGACACGACTCTGGAAACACCATATATTTT. Translating it yields CASSSPGHDSGNTIYF. Full variable domain (outside the CDR3, taken from reference TRBV19 and TRBJ1-3): DGGITQSPKYLFRKEGQNVTLSCEQNLNHDAMYWYRQDPGQGLRLIYYSQIVNDFQKGDIAEGYSVSREKKESFPLTVTSAQKNPTAFYLCASSSPGHDSGNTIYFGEGSWLTVV.

This chain uses TRBV6-5 with TRBJ1-3; 9 bases agree with TRBD1. The V gene end was trimmed by 10 bases and the J gene end by 0 bases; junction bases not matched to a gene: 4. The CDR3 loop spans 14 amino acids. Germline lookup yields CDR1 MNHEY and CDR2 SVGAGI. DNA of the CDR3: TGTGCCACCGGACAGGGGCGCTCTGGAAACACCATATATTTT. Translating gives CATGQGRSGNTIYF.

The genes are TRBV5-1 and TRBJ1-1; 7 positions agree with TRBD1. Germline loops: CDR1 SGHRS, CDR2 YFSETQ. This CDR3 spans 14 amino acids. Unmatched junction bases numbered 3, after V lost 3 bases and J lost 1 base. DNA for the CDR3: TGCGCCAGCAGCTCCGGGACAGCGAACACTGAAGCTTTCTTT. Encoded protein: CASSSGTANTEAFF.